This entry is about one T cell receptor (beta chain). What it binds is not known. This specimen comes from a study of OX40 agonist ivuxolimab in advanced cancers. Across the study: Three dose-escalation patients had partial responses: one with hepatocellular carcinoma and two with cutaneous melanoma. Study-wide findings and caveats: The average count of expanded clones was higher among CD8+ T cells than among CD4+. Dose levels from 0.1 to 3.0 mg/kg saw CD4+ and CD8+ blood T cells expand clonally by week 6. Determination of antigen specificity was not performed for the expanded peripheral T cells.

V was cut by 2 bases and J by 10 bases, with 9 bases left in between. The CDR3 covers 12 residues. Germline V gives CDR1 SGHTA, CDR2 FQGNSA. Data came from immunoSEQ multiplex PCR; TCRdb stores just in-frame clones and leaves some out. Of about 79,000 clones listed, 88% are singletons. The source material was CD4+ or CD8+ T cells sorted from blood, sampled in a trial of the OX40 agonist ivuxolimab. The TCR comes from an adult with an advanced solid tumor such as melanoma, head and neck, liver or kidney cancer. The V call is TRBV7-2, the J call TRBJ2-1; a possible D gene is TRBD2 (5 bases). CDR3 loop: CASSLFGREQFF. The CDR3 DNA sequence: TGTGCCAGCAGCTTATTTGGGAGAGAGCAGTTCTTC.